The 22 T cell receptor beta chains listed next were all sequenced from one sample in a study of T cell responses to AZD1222 COVID-19 vaccine. The protocol was immunoSEQ multiplex PCR, while the TCRdb copy is restricted to in-frame clones and leaves out a portion. Recorded for this sample: more than 110,000 clones. What was sequenced was peripheral blood. All receptors come from an adult in good health.

This chain links TRBV11-3 with TRBJ1-6; no clear D. The CDR3 is 13 residues long. Germline loops: CDR1 SGHNT, CDR2 YENEEA. The V end lost 0 bases, the J end lost 3 bases, and 0 bases lay between the germline ends. CDR3 nucleotide sequence: TGTGCCAGCAGCTTAGACTATAATTCACCCCTCCACTTT. Encoded protein: CASSLDYNSPLHF. The whole variable domain, remainder taken from reference TRBV11-3 and TRBJ1-6, is EAGVVQSPRYKIIEKKQPVAFWCNPISGHNTLYWYLQNLGQGPELLIRYENEEAVDDSQLPKDRFSAERLKGVDSTLKIQPAELGDSAVYLCASSLDYNSPLHFGNGTRLTVT.

The chain is built from TRBV7-2 and TRBJ1-1, with D perhaps TRBD1 (5 bases). V lost 7 bases, J lost 4 bases, and 25 bases lay in between. The CDR3 is made up of 17 amino acids. Germline loops: CDR1 SGHTA, CDR2 FQGNSA. The CDR3 is CASKTGGGTGAITEAFF. The CDR3 bases are TGTGCCAGCAAAACCGGGGGAGGAACCGGGGCTATCACTGAAGCTTTCTTT.

The chain carries TRBV19 and TRBJ1-6, with 8 bases matching TRBD1. V lost 5 bases and J lost 12; bases outside the gene matches: 6. The CDR3 totals 13 residues. Germline CDR1 and CDR2: LNHDA and SQIVND (reference sequence). The CDR3: CASSSDRVRPLHF. The CDR3 DNA reads as TGTGCCAGTAGTTCGGACAGGGTGAGACCCCTCCACTTT.

The chain joins TRBV11-2 to TRBJ1-6; D not resolved. The CDR3 contains 15 residues. Germline-derived CDR1 and CDR2 are SGHAT and FQNNGV. V was trimmed by 3 bases and J by 0 bases, leaving 6 bases between them. This CDR3 is CASSFRSSYNSPLHF. CDR3 DNA: TGTGCCAGCAGCTTCCGGAGCTCCTATAATTCACCCCTCCACTTT.

The rearrangement joins TRBV4-2 to TRBJ2-3, with 9 positions matching TRBD2. CDR1 and CDR2 from the germline V gene are LGHNA and YNFKEQ. The V and J ends lost 1 base and 6 bases, in that order; junction bases with no gene match: 2. This CDR3 is 14 amino acids long. This CDR3 is CASSQVAGEDTQYF. Here the CDR3 DNA reads TGTGCCAGCAGCCAAGTAGCGGGGGAGGATACGCAGTATTTT.

The chain combines TRBV5-1 with TRBJ1-5; D is ambiguous. The CDR3 sequence is 13 residues long. Germline assignment: CDR1 SGHRS and CDR2 YFSETQ. Trimming took off 0 bases at V and 5 bases at J, with 6 bases between the two ends. CDR3 coding DNA: TGCGCCAGCAGCTTGGGTGTTGATCAGCCCCAGCATTTT. Amino acid sequence: CASSLGVDQPQHF. Full variable domain (rest looked up from reference TRBV5-1 and TRBJ1-5): KAGVTQTPRYLIKTRGQQVTLSCSPISGHRSVSWYQQTPGQGLQFLFEYFSETQRNKGNFPGRFSGRQFSNSRSEMNVSTLELGDSALYLCASSLGVDQPQHFGDGTRLSIL.

The chain is built from TRBV19 and TRBJ1-2; TRBD1 aligns across 7 bases. Unmatched junction bases numbered 9, after V lost 6 bases and J lost 8 bases. CDR1 is LNHDA, CDR2 SQIVND, per germline (reference sequence). This CDR3 has 13 amino acids. The CDR3, as DNA: TGTGCCAGTAGCATAACAGGGGTGGAAGGCTACACCTTC. Amino acids: CASSITGVEGYTF.

The chain joins TRBV30 to TRBJ1-1; 9 nucleotides agree with TRBD1. Trimming took 3 bases from V and 7 from J; bases not matched to a gene: 9. CDR3 size: 14 residues. The V gene's germline CDR1 is GTSNPN and CDR2 SVGIG (reference sequence). CDR3 nucleotides: TGTGCCTGGAGGGCGGACAGGGGCCTTTTTGAAGCTTTCTTT. Amino acids: CAWRADRGLFEAFF.

The chain links TRBV2 to TRBJ1-2; weak D call: TRBD1 (5 bases). The V end lost 5 bases, the J end lost 1 base, and 14 bases lay between the germline ends. The CDR3 runs to 15 residues. Looked up from germline, CDR1 is SNHLY and CDR2 is FYNNEI. In DNA, the CDR3 is TGTGCCAGCAGTCCTCCCCCGGGACTTAACTATGGCTACACCTTC. This translates into CASSPPPGLNYGYTF.

This chain connects TRBV4-2 to TRBJ1-1; D remains ambiguous. V dropped 1 base and J dropped 5 bases, with 20 bases sitting between them. The germline V gene has CDR1 LGHNA and CDR2 YNFKEQ. The CDR3 extends over 17 amino acids. The CDR3 bases are TGTGCCAGCAGCCAAGCCCAGAGTGGCTCCCTTGTGACTGAAGCTTTCTTT. Its protein product is CASSQAQSGSLVTEAFF.

The chain has TRBV5-4 and TRBJ1-3; D not certain. Germline V gene data show CDR1 as SGHNT and CDR2 as YYREEE (reference sequence). The CDR3 is made up of 13 amino acids. Trimming took 3 bases from V and 6 from J, leaving 10 bases between them. The CDR3, as DNA: TGTGCCAGCAGCTCAGGTCCCGAAAACACCATATATTTT. Translating gives CASSSGPENTIYF.

The chain links TRBV7-3 to TRBJ2-1; 7 positions agree with TRBD1. V shed 5 bases, J shed 4 bases, and the junction held 11 bases outside the gene matches. The CDR3 is 16 residues long. CDR1 and CDR2 from the germline V gene are SGHTA and FQGTGA. CDR3 sequence reads: CASSPRPGQTYNEQFF. The CDR3 region has the DNA TGTGCCAGCAGCCCCCGGCCGGGACAGACATACAATGAGCAGTTCTTC.

This chain connects TRBV7-2 to TRBJ1-5; D is ambiguous. The CDR3 totals 16 residues. V shed 5 bases and J shed 5 bases, with 19 bases lying between them. Looked up from germline, CDR1 is SGHTA and CDR2 is FQGNSA. The CDR3 spells CASSQHSQPTDQPQHF. DNA of the CDR3: TGTGCCAGCAGCCAGCATTCACAACCTACTGATCAGCCCCAGCATTTT. Using reference TRBV7-2 and TRBJ1-5 for the parts outside the CDR3, the full variable domain is GAGVSQSPSNKVTEKGKDVELRCDPISGHTALYWYRQSLGQGLEFLIYFQGNSAPDKSGLPSDRFSAERTGGSVSTLTIQRTQQEDSAVYLCASSQHSQPTDQPQHFGDGTRLSIL.

This rearrangement joins TRBV19 to TRBJ1-1, with D unclear. Germline CDR1 reads LNHDA; CDR2 reads SQIVND (reference sequence). Trimming cost V 5 bases and J 4 bases, with 11 bases left between them. The CDR3 length is 13 residues. CDR3 residues: CASSSLLSTEAFF. The CDR3, as DNA: TGTGCCAGTAGTTCCCTACTCAGCACTGAAGCTTTCTTT.

This chain connects TRBV10-3 to TRBJ1-1; 12 bases map to TRBD1. CDR1 is ENHRY, CDR2 SYGVKD, per germline. The CDR3 has 15 residues. Trimming cost V 11 bases and J 2 bases; bases outside gene matches: 9. CDR3: CASRGQGAGNTEAFF. CDR3 coding DNA: TGTGCCTCCCGGGGACAGGGGGCGGGAAACACTGAAGCTTTCTTT.

This chain uses TRBV6-5 with TRBJ2-5; TRBD2 might be the D (6 bases). The V gene lost 9 bases and the J gene lost 2 bases, with 10 bases spanning the gap. The length of the CDR3 is 12 residues. CDR1 and CDR2 from the germline V gene are MNHEY and SVGAGI. The CDR3 DNA is TGTGCCAGTCGGGACTCGCAAGAGACCCAGTACTTC. Translated: CASRDSQETQYF.

This sequence joins TRBV10-3 and TRBJ1-5, with 10 bases aligning to TRBD1. V dropped 7 bases and J dropped 6; count of bases not matched to a gene: 12. This CDR3 has 16 residues. Germline lookup yields CDR1 ENHRY and CDR2 SYGVKD. This CDR3 is CAINPSTGGVSQPQHF. The CDR3 nucleotides are TGTGCCATCAATCCCTCGACAGGGGGCGTCTCTCAGCCCCAGCATTTT.

This chain uses TRBV12-3 or TRBV12-4 with TRBJ1-5; D gene uncertain. The CDR3 has 13 residues. Trimming removed 6 bases from V and 9 bases from J, with 15 bases in between. The chain's CDR3 is CASSPLFSGPQHF. CDR3 bases: TGTGCCAGCAGCCCCCTTTTCTCGGGGCCCCAGCATTTT.

This rearrangement joins TRBV5-1 to TRBJ2-1; 14 nucleotides agree with TRBD2. The germline CDR1 and CDR2 sequences are SGHRS and YFSETQ. V lost 3 bases and J lost 8; bases outside the gene matches: 16. The CDR3 loop spans 19 amino acids. CDR3 DNA sequence: TGCGCCAGCAGCTACTCCGGGACTAGCGGGGGTTATCTTGCGGATGAGCAGTTCTTC. Translation: CASSYSGTSGGYLADEQFF.

As regards this clone: The same CDR3 arises from other DNA sequences in this sample as well. The CDR3 DNA follows: TGTGCCAGCAGCAGGGACAGGGGCTATGGCTACACCTTC. This sequence encodes CASSRDRGYGYTF. V is TRBV6-5 and J is TRBJ1-2; 10 positions agree with TRBD1. Looked up from germline, CDR1 is MNHEY and CDR2 is SVGAGI. V dropped 6 bases and J dropped 4; count of bases not matched to a gene: 2. The CDR3 spans 13 residues.

This rearrangement joins TRBV6-5 to TRBJ1-2; no firm D call. Germline values: CDR1 MNHEY, CDR2 SVGAGI. The V gene lost 2 bases and the J gene lost 4 bases, with 14 bases spanning the gap. The CDR3 is 15 residues long. CDR3 loop: CASSYLKTGAYGYTF. CDR3 DNA: TGTGCCAGCAGTTACCTAAAAACCGGCGCCTATGGCTACACCTTC.

V usage is TRBV9 and J usage is TRBJ1-2, with TRBD1 as a possible D gene (5 bases). V lost 2 bases and J lost 2, with 10 bases in between. Germline V lookup: CDR1 SGDLS, CDR2 YYNGEE. The CDR3 runs 14 residues. The CDR3 DNA is TGTGCCAGCAGCGTTACAGGAACAAACTATGGCTACACCTTC. Protein: CASSVTGTNYGYTF.